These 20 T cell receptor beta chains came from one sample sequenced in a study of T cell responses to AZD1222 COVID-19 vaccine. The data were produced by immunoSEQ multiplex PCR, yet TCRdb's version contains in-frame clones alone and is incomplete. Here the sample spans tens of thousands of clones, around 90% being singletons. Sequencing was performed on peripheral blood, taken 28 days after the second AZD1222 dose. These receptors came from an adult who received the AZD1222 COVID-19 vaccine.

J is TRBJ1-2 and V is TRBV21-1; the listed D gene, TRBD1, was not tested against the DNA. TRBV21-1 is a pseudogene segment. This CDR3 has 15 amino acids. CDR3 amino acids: CASTQGQESHYGYTF. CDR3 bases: TGTGCCAGCACTCAAGGACAAGAAAGTCACTATGGCTACACCTTC.

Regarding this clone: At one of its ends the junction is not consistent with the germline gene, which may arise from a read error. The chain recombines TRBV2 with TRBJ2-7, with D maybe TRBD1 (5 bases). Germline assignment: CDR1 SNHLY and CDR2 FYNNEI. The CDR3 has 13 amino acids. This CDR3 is CASSKATGYEQYF. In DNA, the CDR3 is TGTGCCAGCAGTAAAGCTACAGGTTACGAGCAGTACTTC.

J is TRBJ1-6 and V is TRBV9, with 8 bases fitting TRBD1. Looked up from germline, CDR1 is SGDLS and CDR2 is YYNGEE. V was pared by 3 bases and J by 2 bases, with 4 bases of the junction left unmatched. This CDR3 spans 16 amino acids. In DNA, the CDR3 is TGTGCCAGCAGCGCCTACAGGGGGGCCTATAATTCACCCCTCCACTTT. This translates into CASSAYRGAYNSPLHF.

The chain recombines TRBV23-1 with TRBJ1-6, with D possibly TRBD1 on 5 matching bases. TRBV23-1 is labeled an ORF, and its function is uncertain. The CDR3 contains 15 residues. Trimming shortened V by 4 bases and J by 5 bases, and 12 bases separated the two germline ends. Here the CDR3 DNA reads TGCGCCAGCAGTCTACCTGACAGACATAATTCACCCCTCCACTTT. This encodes CASSLPDRHNSPLHF.

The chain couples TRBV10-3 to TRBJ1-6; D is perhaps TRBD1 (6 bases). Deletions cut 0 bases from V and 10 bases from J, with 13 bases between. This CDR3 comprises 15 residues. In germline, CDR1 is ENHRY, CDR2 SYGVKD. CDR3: CAISESKQGNSPLHF. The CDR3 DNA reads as TGTGCCATCAGTGAGTCGAAACAGGGTAACTCACCCCTCCACTTT.

The CDR3 nucleotides read TGTGCCACCAGCAGAGATTCCTTATTAGGTTTCTATGGCTACACCTTC. It codes for CATSRDSLLGFYGYTF. This sequence joins TRBV15 and TRBJ1-2; D is uncertain. The V end lost 0 bases, the J end lost 4 bases, and 15 bases lay between the germline ends. The CDR3 is made up of 16 amino acids. From germline, CDR1 is LNHNV and CDR2 YYDKDF (reference sequence).

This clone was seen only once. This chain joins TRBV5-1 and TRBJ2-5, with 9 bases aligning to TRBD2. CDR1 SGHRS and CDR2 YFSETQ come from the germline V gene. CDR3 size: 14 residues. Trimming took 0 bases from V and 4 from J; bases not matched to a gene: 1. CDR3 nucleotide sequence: TGCGCCAGCAGCTTGGGAGCGGGGGGAGAGACCCAGTACTTC. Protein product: CASSLGAGGETQYF. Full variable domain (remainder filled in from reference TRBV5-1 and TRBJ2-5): KAGVTQTPRYLIKTRGQQVTLSCSPISGHRSVSWYQQTPGQGLQFLFEYFSETQRNKGNFPGRFSGRQFSNSRSEMNVSTLELGDSALYLCASSLGAGGETQYFGPGTRLLVL.

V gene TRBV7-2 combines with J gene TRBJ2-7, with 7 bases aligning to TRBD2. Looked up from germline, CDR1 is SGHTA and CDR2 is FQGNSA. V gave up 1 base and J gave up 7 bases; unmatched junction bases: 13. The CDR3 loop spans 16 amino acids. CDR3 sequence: CASSLGEGLPLGEQYF. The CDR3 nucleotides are TGTGCCAGCAGCTTAGGGGAGGGGCTACCGCTCGGAGAGCAGTACTTC.

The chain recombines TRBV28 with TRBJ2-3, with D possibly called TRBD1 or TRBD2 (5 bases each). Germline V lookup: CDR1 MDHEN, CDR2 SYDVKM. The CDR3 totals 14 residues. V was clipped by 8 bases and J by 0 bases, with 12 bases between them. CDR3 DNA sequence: TGTGCCAGCCAGAGTGGGGGTAGCACAGATACGCAGTATTTT. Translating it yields CASQSGGSTDTQYF.

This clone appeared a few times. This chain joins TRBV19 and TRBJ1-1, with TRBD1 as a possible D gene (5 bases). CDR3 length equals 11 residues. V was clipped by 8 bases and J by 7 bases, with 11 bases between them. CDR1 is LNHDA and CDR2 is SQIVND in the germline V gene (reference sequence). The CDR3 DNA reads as TGTGCCAGTGGGCGGACACTTGAAGCTTTCTTT. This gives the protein CASGRTLEAFF.

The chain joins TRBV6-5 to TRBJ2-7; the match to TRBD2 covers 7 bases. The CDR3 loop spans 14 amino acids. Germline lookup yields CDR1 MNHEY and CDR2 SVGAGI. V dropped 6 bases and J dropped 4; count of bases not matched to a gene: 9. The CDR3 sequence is CASRWGGRTYEQYF. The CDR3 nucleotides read TGTGCCAGCAGATGGGGGGGTAGGACATACGAGCAGTACTTC.

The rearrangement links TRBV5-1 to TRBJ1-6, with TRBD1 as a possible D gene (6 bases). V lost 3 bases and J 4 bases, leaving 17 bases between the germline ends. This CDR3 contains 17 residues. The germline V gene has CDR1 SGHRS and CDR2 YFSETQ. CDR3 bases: TGCGCCAGCAGCTGGGCTGGACAGCAGGATTATAATTCACCCCTCCACTTT. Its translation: CASSWAGQQDYNSPLHF.

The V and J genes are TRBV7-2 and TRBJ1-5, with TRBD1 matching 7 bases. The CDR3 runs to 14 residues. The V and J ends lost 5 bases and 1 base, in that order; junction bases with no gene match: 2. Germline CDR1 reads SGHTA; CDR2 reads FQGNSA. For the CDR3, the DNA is TGTGCCAGCAGCCACAGGGGAAGCAATCAGCCCCAGCATTTT. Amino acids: CASSHRGSNQPQHF.

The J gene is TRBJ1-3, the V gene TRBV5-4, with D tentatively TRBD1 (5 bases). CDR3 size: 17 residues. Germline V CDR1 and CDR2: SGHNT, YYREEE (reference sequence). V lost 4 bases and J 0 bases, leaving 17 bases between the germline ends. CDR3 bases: TGTGCCAGCAGCCGACGGTTCGGAGGGACCTCTGGAAACACCATATATTTT. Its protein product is CASSRRFGGTSGNTIYF.

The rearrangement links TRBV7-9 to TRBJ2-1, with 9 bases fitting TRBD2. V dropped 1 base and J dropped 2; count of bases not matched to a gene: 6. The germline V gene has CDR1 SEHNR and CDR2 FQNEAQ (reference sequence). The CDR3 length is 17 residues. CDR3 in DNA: TGTGCCAGCAGCTTAGGCCCGACTAGCGGCGCCTACAATGAGCAGTTCTTC. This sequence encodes CASSLGPTSGAYNEQFF.

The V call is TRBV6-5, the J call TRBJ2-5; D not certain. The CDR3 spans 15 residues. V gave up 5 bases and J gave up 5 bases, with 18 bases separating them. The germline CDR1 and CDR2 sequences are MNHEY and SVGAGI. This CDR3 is CASSPPLSPAETQYF. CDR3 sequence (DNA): TGTGCCAGCAGTCCCCCCCTATCTCCGGCGGAGACCCAGTACTTC.

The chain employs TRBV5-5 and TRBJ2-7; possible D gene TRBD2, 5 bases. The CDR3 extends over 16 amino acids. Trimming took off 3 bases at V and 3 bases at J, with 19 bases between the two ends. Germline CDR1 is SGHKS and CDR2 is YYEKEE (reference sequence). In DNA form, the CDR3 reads TGTGCCAGCAGCTGGACCTTAGAGGGAGCAAACTACGAGCAGTACTTC. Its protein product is CASSWTLEGANYEQYF.

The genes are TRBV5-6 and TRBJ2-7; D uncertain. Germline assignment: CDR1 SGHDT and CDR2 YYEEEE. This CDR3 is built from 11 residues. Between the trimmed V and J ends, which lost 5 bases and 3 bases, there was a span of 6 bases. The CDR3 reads CASSDRYEQYF. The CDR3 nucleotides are TGTGCCAGCAGTGATCGCTACGAGCAGTACTTC. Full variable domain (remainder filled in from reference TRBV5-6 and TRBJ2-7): DAGVTQSPTHLIKTRGQQVTLRCSPKSGHDTVSWYQQALGQGPQFIFQYYEEEERQRGNFPDRFSGHQFPNYSSELNVNALLLGDSALYLCASSDRYEQYFGPGTRLTVT.

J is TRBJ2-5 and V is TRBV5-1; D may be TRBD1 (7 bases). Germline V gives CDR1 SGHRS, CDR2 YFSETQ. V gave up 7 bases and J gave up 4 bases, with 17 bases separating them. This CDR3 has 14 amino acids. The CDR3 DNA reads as TGCGCCAGCGCGGGACAGCTAATGGGAGAGACCCAGTACTTC. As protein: CASAGQLMGETQYF.

The CDR3 sequence is CASSPRGRNTEAFF. For the CDR3, the DNA is TGTGCCAGCAGCCCCCGCGGAAGGAACACTGAAGCTTTCTTT. The chain couples TRBV14 to TRBJ1-1, with D unresolved. This CDR3 has 14 residues. Germline-derived CDR1 and CDR2 are SGHDN and FVKESK. V gave up 4 bases and J gave up 1 base, with 10 bases separating them.